This is a list of T cell receptor beta chains from one sample in a study of T cells in Graves' hyperthyroidism and ophthalmopathy. TCRdb re-analysed the multiplex PCR reads in MiXCR, keeping a single row per CDR3 protein. This table has roughly 290,000 distinct CDR3 sequences, about 18% appearing once. Sequencing was performed on blood. The receptors stem from a woman in her sixties with Graves' ophthalmopathy. CDR3s include the opening cysteine and the closing phenylalanine or tryptophan. The D gene is left open where the match is weak. For some rows the clone size is stated as once, few or many, or as a class when expanded; others skip it.

j_call d_call cdr3_length v_call clone_size cdr3_nt cdr3_aa
TRBJ2-5 TRBD1 14 TRBV28 many TGTGCCAGCAGTTACTACAGGGGGCAAGAGACCCAGTACTTC CASSYYRGQETQYF
TRBJ1-1 TRBD1 16 TRBV7-9 few TGTGCCAGCAGCCAAGGGACAGGGAGGATGTACACTGAAGCTTTCTTT CASSQGTGRMYTEAFF
TRBJ2-4 - 15 TRBV2 - TGTACCAGCAGCTACGGACATCTCGCCAAAAACATTCAGTACTTC CTSSYGHLAKNIQYF
TRBJ1-2 - 13 TRBV20-1 - TGCAGTGCTACCCCGACAGCTATCTATGGCTACACCTTC CSATPTAIYGYTF
TRBJ1-1 - 13 TRBV12-3/TRBV12-4 many TGTGCCAGCAGTGTATCTTGGGACACTGAAGCTTTCTTT CASSVSWDTEAFF
TRBJ2-4 TRBD1 16 TRBV24-1 few TGTGCCACCAGTGACCCGGACAGGGAAGGCAAAAACATTCAGTACTTC CATSDPDREGKNIQYF
TRBJ1-2 - 13 TRBV19 - TGTGCCAGTAGTATAGAGACCTTCTATGGCTACACCTTC CASSIETFYGYTF
TRBJ2-7 TRBD2 19 TRBV27 many TGTGCCAGGGAACTCGGACGGACCCGAGGAGCGGGAGGGCCCTACGAGCAGTACTTC CARELGRTRGAGGPYEQYF
TRBJ2-1 - 13 TRBV5-8 many TGTGCCAGCAGCCAATCGTCCTACAATGAGCAGTTCTTC CASSQSSYNEQFF
TRBJ1-6 - 15 TRBV9 few TGTGCCAGCAGCGTAGTCCGGCAGACCAAAACACCCCTCCACTTT CASSVVRQTKTPLHF
TRBJ2-5 - 14 TRBV6-1 few TGTGCCAGCAGCCTCAGACAGGTTCAAGAGACCCAGTACTTC CASSLRQVQETQYF
TRBJ1-1 - 15 TRBV12-3/TRBV12-4 - TGTGCCAGCAGCTTTGGGGGGATAGGGAACACTGAAGCTTTCTTT CASSFGGIGNTEAFF
TRBJ2-3 TRBD1 14 TRBV11-1 many TGTGCCAGCAGCTCGTCAACAGGGGCAGATACGCAGTATTTT CASSSSTGADTQYF
TRBJ1-1 - 14 TRBV20-1 many TGCAGTGCTAATTTCCCCGGACGGAACACTGAAGCTTTCTTT CSANFPGRNTEAFF
TRBJ1-1 - 13 TRBV20-1 - TGCAGTGCCTCAGGGGAGGGTAACACTGAAGCTTTCTTT CSASGEGNTEAFF
TRBJ1-5 TRBD1 13 TRBV29-1 many TGCAGCGTAGCCGGGACAGTCAATCAGCCCCAGCATTTT CSVAGTVNQPQHF
TRBJ1-2 - 13 TRBV19 few TGTGCCAGTAAGAGGCAGGCCAACTATGGCTACACCTTC CASKRQANYGYTF
TRBJ1-2 TRBD1 13 TRBV20-1 many TGCAGTGCACTTTCAGGGGGCGCGTATGGCTACACCTTC CSALSGGAYGYTF
TRBJ2-4 - 13 TRBV18 few TGTGCCAGCTCACCACCGGGGGGGCCCCTTCAGTACTTC CASSPPGGPLQYF
TRBJ2-2 - 13 TRBV4-2 - TGTGCCAGCAGCCAAGATTATGGCGGGGAGCTGTTTTTT CASSQDYGGELFF
TRBJ1-5 TRBD1 16 TRBV6-2/TRBV6-3 - TGTGCCAGCAGCCCCCGAGGACAGGGGTCAGGACAGCCCCAGCATTTT CASSPRGQGSGQPQHF
TRBJ1-2 - 13 TRBV20-1 - TGCAGTGCTAGGGAGGGGCGTTACTATGGCTACACCTTC CSAREGRYYGYTF
TRBJ2-1 - 18 TRBV7-2 - TGTGCCAGCAGTCAGGCGGCCCAGGGAGGCTTCGTGATGGATGAGCAGTTCTTC CASSQAAQGGFVMDEQFF
TRBJ1-6 TRBD1 17 TRBV7-6 many TGTGCCAGCAGCGGTCCGATTCGGGACAGCCCAAATTCGGCCCTCCACTTT CASSGPIRDSPNSALHF
TRBJ1-1 - 14 TRBV7-9 - TGTGCCAGCAGCTTAGCCCCAGCTAACACTGAAGCTTTCTTT CASSLAPANTEAFF
TRBJ2-7 - 17 TRBV14 few TGTGCCAGCAGCCAAGACAGGTCACAGGGGAGGGAGTACGAGCAGTACTTC CASSQDRSQGREYEQYF
TRBJ1-5 - 15 TRBV2 many TGTGCCAGCAGTGACCAGGGAAATAGCAATCAGCCCCAGCATTTT CASSDQGNSNQPQHF
TRBJ2-2 - 15 TRBV6-5 many TGTGCCAGCAGTTACGGGCAGGGCTTTGGCGGGGAGCTGTTTTTT CASSYGQGFGGELFF